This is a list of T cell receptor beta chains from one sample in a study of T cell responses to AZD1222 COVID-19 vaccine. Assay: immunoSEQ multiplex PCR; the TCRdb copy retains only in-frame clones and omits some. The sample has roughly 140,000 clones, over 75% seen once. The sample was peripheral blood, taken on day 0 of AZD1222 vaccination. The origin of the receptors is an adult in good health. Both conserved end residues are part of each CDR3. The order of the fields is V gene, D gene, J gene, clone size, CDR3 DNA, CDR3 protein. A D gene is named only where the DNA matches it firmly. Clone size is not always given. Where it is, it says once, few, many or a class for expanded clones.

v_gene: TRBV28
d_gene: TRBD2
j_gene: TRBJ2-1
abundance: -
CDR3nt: TGTGCCAGCAGTCCCGGACTAGCCCGACCGGGGGATGAGCAGTTCTTC
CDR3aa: CASSPGLARPGDEQFF

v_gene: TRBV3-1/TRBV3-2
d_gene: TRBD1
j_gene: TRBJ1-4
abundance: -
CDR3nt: TGTGCCAGCAGCCAGGGACAGTCTAATGAAAAACTGTTTTTT
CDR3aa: CASSQGQSNEKLFF

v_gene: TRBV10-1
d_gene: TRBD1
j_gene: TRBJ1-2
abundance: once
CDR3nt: TGCGCCAGCAGTGAGTCGCCCCGGGACAGAGCTAACTATGGCTACACCTTC
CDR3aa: CASSESPRDRANYGYTF

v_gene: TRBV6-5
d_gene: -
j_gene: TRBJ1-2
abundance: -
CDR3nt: TGTGCCAGCACGAACTCGAGAGGCTACACCTTC
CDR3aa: CASTNSRGYTF

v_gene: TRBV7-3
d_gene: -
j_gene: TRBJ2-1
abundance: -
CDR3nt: TGTGCCAGCAGCTTCCCTCCGGGTACAGCGGAGTACAATGAGCAGTTCTTC
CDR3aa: CASSFPPGTAEYNEQFF

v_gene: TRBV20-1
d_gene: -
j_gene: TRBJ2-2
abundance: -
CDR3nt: TGCAGTGCCCCAGTAAACGGGGAGCTGTTTTTT
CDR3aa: CSAPVNGELFF

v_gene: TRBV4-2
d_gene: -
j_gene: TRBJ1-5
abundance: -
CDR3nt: TGTGCCAGCAGCCAAGACAAACCGACACCGGAGACGAATCAGCCCCAGCATTTT
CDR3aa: CASSQDKPTPETNQPQHF

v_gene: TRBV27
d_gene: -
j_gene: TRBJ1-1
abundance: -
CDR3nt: TGTGCCAGCAGTCCCCTAAAGGGACCCCTTGGGGCTTTCTTT
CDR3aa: CASSPLKGPLGAFF

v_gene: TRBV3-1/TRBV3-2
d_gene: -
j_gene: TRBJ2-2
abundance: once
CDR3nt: TGTGCCAGCAGCCATCTGGGGCTCACGGCGGGCGGGGAGCTGTTTTTT
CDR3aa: CASSHLGLTAGGELFF

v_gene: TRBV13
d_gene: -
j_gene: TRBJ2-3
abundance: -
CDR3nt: TGTGCCACCCGGCTTGGCCTCAGCACAGATACGCAGTATTTT
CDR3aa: CATRLGLSTDTQYF

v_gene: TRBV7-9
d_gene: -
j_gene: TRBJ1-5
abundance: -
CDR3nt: TGTGCCAGCAGCGGAACACAGGGAGCAGTTCAGCCCCAGCATTTT
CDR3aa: CASSGTQGAVQPQHF

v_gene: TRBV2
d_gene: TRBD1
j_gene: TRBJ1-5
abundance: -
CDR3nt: TGTGCCAGCCAGGACAGGGGCGGCAATCAGCCCCAGCATTTT
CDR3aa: CASQDRGGNQPQHF

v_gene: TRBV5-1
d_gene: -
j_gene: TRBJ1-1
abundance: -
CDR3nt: TGCGCCAGCTCTGAATTTGCTGGGACTGAAGCTTTCTTT
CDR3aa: CASSEFAGTEAFF